The 15 T cell receptor beta chains presented below share a single source sample, sequenced in a study of cytomegalovirus exposure and HLA in healthy donors (dated by TCRdb to the late 2010s). Library preparation employed the immunoSEQ multiplex PCR assay. For the multiplex PCR, a mixture combining 60 forward primers for TCR Vbeta segments and 13 reverse primers for TCR Jbeta segments was used. TCRdb's version of the immuneACCESS table is confined to in-frame rearrangements and falls short of the full clone set. An unresolved V gene accounts for under half of the shortfall where checked; the remainder is of unknown origin. The sample's own table lists about 140,000 clones. About 2% of the sample belongs to the ten largest clones. Sequenced material: PBMCs. Receptors originate from a woman between 18 and 29 years old in good health and CMV-seronegative.

The CDR3 reads CASSWRQGASEKLFF. The CDR3 coding sequence is TGTGCCAGCAGCTGGAGACAGGGGGCGAGTGAAAAACTGTTTTTT. This chain links TRBV11-2 with TRBJ1-4, with 10 positions matching TRBD1. V lost 4 bases to trimming and J lost 7 bases; unmatched junction nucleotides: 6. CDR3 size: 15 residues. Germline V gene sequence: CDR1 SGHAT, CDR2 FQNNGV.

This chain connects TRBV5-1 to TRBJ1-3; possible D gene TRBD1, 5 bases. The CDR3 runs to 16 residues. V was pared by 1 base and J by 4 bases, with 15 bases between. Germline lookup yields CDR1 SGHRS and CDR2 YFSETQ. The CDR3 region is CASSLYSGGKGNTIYF. CDR3 sequence (DNA): TGCGCCAGCAGCTTGTATTCCGGGGGAAAGGGAAACACCATATATTTT.

J is TRBJ2-3 and V is TRBV5-1; tentatively, D is TRBD2 (6 bases). V gave up 0 bases and J gave up 0 bases, with 8 bases separating them. CDR3 length equals 15 residues. Germline lookup yields CDR1 SGHRS and CDR2 YFSETQ. The CDR3 here is CASSLVGTSTDTQYF. CDR3 bases: TGCGCCAGCAGCTTGGTAGGGACTAGCACAGATACGCAGTATTTT.

CDR3 amino acids: CASSESVYGYTF. DNA of the CDR3: TGTGCCAGCAGTGAATCCGTCTATGGCTACACCTTC. The chain has TRBV2 and TRBJ1-2; D remains ambiguous. V lost 2 bases, J lost 4 bases, and 5 bases lay in between. The CDR3 length is 12 residues. Germline CDR1 SNHLY, CDR2 FYNNEI.

The chain couples TRBV9 to TRBJ2-3; D perhaps matches TRBD2 (6 bases). The CDR3 has 16 amino acids. Between the trimmed V and J ends, which lost 3 bases and 3 bases, there was a span of 17 bases. The germline V gene has CDR1 SGDLS and CDR2 YYNGEE. The CDR3 here is CASSALSGWGTDTQYF. CDR3 DNA sequence: TGTGCCAGCAGCGCCCTAAGCGGGTGGGGGACAGATACGCAGTATTTT.

The rearrangement joins TRBV7-3 to TRBJ2-3; 7 nucleotides line up with TRBD2. Germline values: CDR1 SGHTA, CDR2 FQGTGA. J lost 1 base, V lost 5 bases, and 3 bases had no gene match. This CDR3 spans 14 amino acids. CDR3 sequence reads: CASSAGVGTDTQYF. The CDR3 coding sequence is TGTGCCAGCAGCGCGGGAGTTGGCACAGATACGCAGTATTTT. Full variable domain (missing parts from reference TRBV7-3 and TRBJ2-3): GAGVSQTPSNKVTEKGKYVELRCDPISGHTALYWYRQSLGQGPEFLIYFQGTGAADDSGLPNDRFFAVRPEGSVSTLKIQRTERGDSAVYLCASSAGVGTDTQYFGPGTRLTVL.

The chain couples TRBV4-3 to TRBJ1-2; D might be TRBD1 (6 bases). The CDR3 covers 14 residues. Between the trimmed V and J ends, which lost 0 bases and 8 bases, there was a span of 13 bases. CDR1 is LGHNA, CDR2 YSLEER, per germline. The CDR3 DNA sequence: TGCGCCAGCAGCCAAGATAGGGCAGGGGCCGGCTACACCTTC. Its translation is CASSQDRAGAGYTF.

The V call is TRBV28, the J call TRBJ1-3; 7 nucleotides align to TRBD1. This CDR3 has 16 amino acids. CDR1 is MDHEN, CDR2 SYDVKM, per germline. V trimming: 5 bases; J trimming: 3 bases; junction bases outside the gene matches: 10. CDR3 amino acids: CASSASTGWVGNTIYF. The CDR3 coding sequence is TGTGCCAGCAGTGCTTCGACAGGGTGGGTTGGAAACACCATATATTTT.

This chain uses TRBV18 with TRBJ1-4; D perhaps matches TRBD1 (6 bases). The germline V gene has CDR1 KGHSH and CDR2 LQKENI. With 6 bases removed from V and 4 bases from J, the gap between germline ends came to 9 bases. The CDR3 is 13 amino acids. As DNA, the CDR3 is TGTGCCAGCTCCGGACAGCTTAATGAAAAACTGTTTTTT. It translates to CASSGQLNEKLFF.

The J gene is TRBJ2-7, the V gene TRBV13; D is perhaps TRBD2 (6 bases). Germline values: CDR1 PRHDT, CDR2 FYEKMQ (reference sequence). V lost 3 bases, J lost 3 bases, and 12 bases lay in between. The CDR3 sequence is 14 residues long. The CDR3 sequence is CASSLGGNNYEQYV. CDR3 in DNA: TGTGCCAGCAGCTTGGGGGGAAACAACTACGAGCAGTACGTC.

This sequence joins TRBV7-3 and TRBJ2-3, with unresolved D. Germline assignment: CDR1 SGHTA and CDR2 FQGTGA. Trimming cost V 5 bases and J 1 base, with 7 bases left between them. This CDR3 is built from 13 residues. DNA for the CDR3: TGTGCCAGCAGCCTGACTGGCACAGATACGCAGTATTTT. This gives the protein CASSLTGTDTQYF.

This chain uses TRBV10-3 with TRBJ2-1, with D unresolved. Trimming stripped 0 bases from V and 9 bases from J, with 9 bases between. This CDR3 spans 13 amino acids. CDR1 and CDR2 from the germline V gene are ENHRY and SYGVKD. CDR3 nucleotide sequence: TGTGCCATCAGTGAGTCGACTCCGGGTGAGCAGTTCTTC. Translating gives CAISESTPGEQFF.

This sequence joins TRBV5-4 and TRBJ2-3, with unresolved D. Germline loops: CDR1 SGHNT, CDR2 YYREEE (reference sequence). V dropped 0 bases and J dropped 5 bases, with 10 bases sitting between them. This CDR3 is 14 amino acids long. The CDR3 spells CASSLGGSEDTQYF. CDR3 DNA sequence: TGTGCCAGCAGCTTGGGAGGTTCGGAAGATACGCAGTATTTT.

Points on this clone: Other DNA variants within this sample encode the same CDR3. The chain employs TRBV5-6 and TRBJ1-4, with 7 positions matching TRBD1. The junction had 8 bases not matched to a gene; V was cut back by 4 bases and J by 8 bases. This CDR3 comprises 14 residues. Germline assignment: CDR1 SGHDT and CDR2 YYEEEE. The CDR3 bases are TGTGCCAGCAGCGCCACAGGGGAAGGCGAAAAACTGTTTTTT. Its translation is CASSATGEGEKLFF.

The chain has TRBV7-6 and TRBJ2-1, with 13 bases matching TRBD2. Germline assignment: CDR1 SGHVS and CDR2 FNYEAQ. With 1 base clipped from V and 0 bases from J, the junction kept 0 bases outside the gene matches. CDR3 length equals 17 residues. Here the CDR3 DNA reads TGTGCCAGCAGCTTAGGGACTAGCGGGAGCTCCTACAATGAGCAGTTCTTC. Residues: CASSLGTSGSSYNEQFF.